A selection of T cell receptor beta chains follows, all from one sample in a study of shared clonotypes between healthy human individuals. Sequenced by immunoSEQ multiplex PCR; TCRdb stores in-frame clones only, minus some. The repertoire includes approximately 1.1 million clones, 78% of them detected once, and under 0.65% sits in the top ten. Sequenced input: memory CD4+ T cells from PBMCs. These receptors originate from a man aged 18 to 29 in good health. Some clones in this sample may be carry-over from other donors' samples. Both conserved end residues are part of each CDR3.

>TRBV7-2
CASSLLHRDRVSGELFF
>TRBV4-1
CASSQEDASGRVGETQYF
>TRBV28
CASLGRIKDAELFF
>TRBV30
CAWTRGQPRVDYGYTF
>TRBV30
CAWSLPVNQPQHF
>TRBV5-4
CASSTRQRNTEAFF
>TRBV10-2
CASRAFLTSGVNTGELFF
>TRBV10-3
CAISAQGAINEQFF
>TRBV19
CASRGLAGAGFTGELFF
>TRBV6-6
CASKASGSAREETQYF
>TRBV14
CASSQQTSGSYEQYF
>TRBV18
CASSPQKDRYQPQHF
>TRBV9
CASSVGSSGSRDTQYF
>TRBV6-1
CASSRSTSFSYEQYF
>TRBV6-5
CASSLWGGNTEAFF
>TRBV27
CASRTTWAGATQYF
>TRBV5-6
CASSLKTDTQYF
>TRBV27
CARRVVAGGEQYF
>TRBV2
CASRGGLNTGELFF
>TRBV6-1
CASSEALLGSGNTIYF
>TRBV11-1
CASSLRGSLSDTQYF
>TRBV7-3
CASASVSGLGTGELFF
>TRBV6-6
CASSYSVREHEKLFF
>TRBV27
CASSLLSPHGLAGDTGELFF
>TRBV2
CASKAYTQETQYF
>TRBV11-2
CASSLGTGRSEKLFF
>TRBV5-1
CASSISGQDNTEAFF
>TRBV7-2
CASSLNTHTQYF
>TRBV5-1
CATRPGAVDTEAFF
>TRBV9
CASSVGPLTSGRFEQFF
>TRBV29-1
CSVGEGQGATGELFF
>TRBV7-6
CASSLQAGANEQFF
>TRBV6-1
CASSAGGGPYEQYF
>TRBV6-1
CASSRDSFQETQYF
>TRBV2
CASRRGQNNEQFF
>TRBV13
CASSLGRSTDTQYF
>TRBV9
CASSVIGRSTDTQYF
>TRBV4-2
CASSQPNTGELFF
>TRBV7-6
CASSSIREGNEQYF
>TRBV11-2
CASSLRRQGPGNTIYF
>TRBV7-2
CASSSTAGNYGYTF
>TRBV6-5
CASRDRQGQIYEQYF
>TRBV4-1
CASSVRQGWDEKLFF
>TRBV2
CASAGVVGTEAFF
>TRBV4-1
CASSQDLGGAKNIQYF
>TRBV21-1
CASSPRTGASNQPQHF
>TRBV28
CASSLWSAGGNTIYF
>TRBV5-1
CASSLEAWSTEAFF
>TRBV7-9
CASSLQREFSYEQYF
>TRBV14
CASSQGLGQGNTEAFF
>TRBV5-1
CASSSFPDQPQHF
>TRBV5-1
CASSSGQDRGRNYEQYF
>TRBV5-1
CASSLYRVGHEQYF
>TRBV4-1
CASSQGPGESNQPQHF
>TRBV7-3
CASSLLGAVTDTQYF
>TRBV5-4
CASRREASLSYNEQFF
>TRBV29-1
CSAVLHSEKLFF
>TRBV20-1
CSAGGRDEQYF
>TRBV6-5
CASSYSGFETQYF